This T cell receptor (beta chain) is drawn from a study of OX40 agonist ivuxolimab in advanced cancers. TCRdb's table, derived via immunoSEQ multiplex PCR, lists solely in-frame clones and lacks some. Here the sample spans tens of thousands of clones, around three quarters being singletons. The J segment lost 0 bases and the V segment lost 2 bases, leaving 8 bases of the junction unmatched. This CDR3 has 16 amino acids. Germline V CDR1 and CDR2: SGHDT, YYEEEE. The gene calls are TRBV5-6 and TRBJ2-7, with TRBD1 identical over 7 bases. The sequencing used CD4+ or CD8+ T cells sorted from blood, collected in a trial of the OX40 agonist ivuxolimab. This sequence originates from an adult with an advanced solid tumor such as melanoma, head and neck, liver or kidney cancer. The CDR3 DNA reads as TGTGCCAGCAGCTTTCTCTCCGGGACAGTCTCCTACGAGCAGTACTTC. It yields the protein CASSFLSGTVSYEQYF.